This TCR beta chain was retrieved from a study of T cells in Graves' hyperthyroidism and ophthalmopathy (dated by TCRdb to the late 2010s). Background for the entire study: Peripheral blood was collected at initial diagnosis, before any treatment. Prospective prediction of ophthalmopathy was tested in an independent validation cohort of fewer than 20 hyperthyroidism patients and roughly 16 patients who later progressed to ophthalmopathy. TCR V-J signatures able to tell the groups apart were searched for in a discovery cohort of 90 to 100 patients, of whom roughly 42 had Graves' ophthalmopathy and roughly 59 had stable Graves' hyperthyroidism. For training and testing, the 100 or so patients in the discovery cohort were randomly divided in a 7:3 ratio. Following sampling, methimazole starting at 30 mg daily was given to hyperthyroidism patients, and high-dose intravenous methylprednisolone was given to ophthalmopathy patients. The paper reports TCR Vbeta CDR3 sequencing of about 140 peripheral blood samples: 40 or so ophthalmopathy, 70 to 85 hyperthyroidism and approximately 17 progressor patients. Thyroid tissue and blood T-cell repertoires from six Graves' hyperthyroidism patients were also compared in the study.

The germline V gene gives CDR1 as MDHEN and CDR2 as SYDVKM. The V end gives up 3 bases and the J end 0 bases, leaving 4 bases in the junction not matched to a gene. From cysteine to phenylalanine, the CDR3 is 15 amino acids long. Here the CDR3 DNA is all that survives: 45 bases in frame from base 1. Study-level results and caveats: During validation, the model predicted progression to ophthalmopathy a median of about 6.3 months ahead of onset, with approximately 70% sensitivity and 72% to 85% specificity. No statistical method was used to fix the sample size in advance, and group allocation was not hidden from the investigators. Blood samples also contained most of the expanded thyroid clonotypes (frequency above 0.001), which suggests that blood repertoires may reflect thyroid immune responses. A model built on a 13 V-J signature distinguished ophthalmopathy from stable hyperthyroidism, reaching 85% to 90% sensitivity and under 84% specificity in cross-validation and 80%/75% in testing.

TCR beta CDR3 regions were amplified from RNA transcripts. The TCR CDR3 was subjected to a first round of RT-PCR using the HTBI primer set and the Qiagen OneStep RT-PCR kit. The libraries were constructed in a second round of multiplex PCR and then size-selected and purified. The libraries were sequenced on an Illumina HiSeq2000 using paired-end 100 bp reads. In the authors' own workflow: Raw data were processed with SOAPnuke, discarding reads with adapters, uncalled bases, mean Phred below 15, or no exact constant-primer or identifier match. High-quality paired reads were merged using COPE v1.2.5, and each unique nucleotide sequence was defined as a clonotype. Clonotypes were aligned to IMGT TRBV, TRBD and TRBJ reference segments using MiTCR v1.1. The analysis included only V-J combinations with a frequency above 0.0001, which together covered 99% to 99.2% of the repertoires. A TCS score was defined as the ratio between F50 (clonal expansion) and ExV (chaos), using BLOSUM62-based TCRdist between CDR3 peptides within each V-J. Welch's t-statistics and random forest reduced fewer than 550 V-J features to under 15, which were used in a naive Bayes classifier (R e1071). TCRdb reprocessing: public reads trimmed at Q25 with fastp, clones called with MiXCR, in-frame beta chains kept. Each entry is one CDR3 protein sequence, shown with its most common DNA and genes. The authors' filters were not applied to this entry. This sample comprises 560,000 or so distinct CDR3 sequences, about 20% of them detected only once. In total, the top ten clones hold 45% to 50% of the sample.

About this clonotype: Its antigen target is currently unknown. Within one base of it there is no much larger clone, and no base qualities were kept.

In the ophthalmopathy patients, disease was moderately to severely active, with a Clinical Activity Score of 3 or more, a NOSPECS grade of 4 or more, and a duration of less than 3 months. The study excluded patients with uncontrolled infections, other autoimmune diseases, pregnancy or lactation. Clinical symptoms, serum thyroxine and TRAb, thyroid ultrasound, and orbital computed tomography formed the basis for the diagnoses. Ficoll-Paque density gradient centrifugation was used to isolate PBMCs from around 10 ml of fresh peripheral blood. Total RNA was extracted with Trizol reagent, and quality was checked on an Agilent 2100 Bioanalyzer.

Sequencing was carried out using blood. The TCR sequence derives from a man between 35 and 55 years old with Graves' ophthalmopathy. Recombination joined TRBV28 with TRBJ1-2, with 7 middle bases fitting TRBD1. The nucleotide sequence is TGTGCCAGCAGTTTGACAGGGACTCCTAACTATGGCTACACCTTC. Its protein reads: CASSLTGTPNYGYTF.